The 12 T cell receptor beta chains below come from one sample, sequenced in a study of T cell responses to AZD1222 COVID-19 vaccine (dated by TCRdb to the early 2020s). Libraries came from the immunoSEQ multiplex PCR assay. Sourced from immuneACCESS, this table was stored by TCRdb with only in-frame sequences that have V and J called. A share of the clones is absent; for the studies checked, an unresolved V gene accounts for under half, and the remainder has no known explanation. The sample includes roughly 150,000 clones, with roughly 87% observed a single time. About 5.9% of the sample is taken by the ten largest. The label giving this sample's time point can be read as: about 28 days (+/-7) after the second vaccine dose. Sequenced here: peripheral blood, sampled 28 days after the second AZD1222 dose. Receptor source: an adult who received the AZD1222 COVID-19 vaccine.

V gene TRBV9 combines with J gene TRBJ1-2; 7 nucleotides line up with TRBD1. The V gene's germline CDR1 is SGDLS and CDR2 YYNGEE. This CDR3 has 14 amino acids. V was pared by 3 bases and J by 2 bases, with 4 bases of the junction left unmatched. CDR3 sequence reads: CASSAEDRNYGYTF. In DNA, the CDR3 is TGTGCCAGCAGCGCCGAGGACAGGAACTATGGCTACACCTTC.

The chain combines TRBV19 with TRBJ2-1, with 7 bases aligning to TRBD1. This CDR3 has 15 amino acids. The V gene's germline CDR1 is LNHDA and CDR2 SQIVND (reference sequence). J gave up 9 bases and V 5 bases, and 13 bases lay outside the gene matches. This CDR3 is CASSPLWGQSLEQFF. The DNA for the CDR3 is TGTGCCAGTAGTCCTCTTTGGGGACAGTCCCTTGAGCAGTTCTTC.

This chain links TRBV27 with TRBJ2-2, with 7 bases that match TRBD2. The CDR3 totals 13 residues. The germline V gene encodes CDR1 MNHEY and CDR2 SMNVEV (reference sequence). The V gene end was trimmed by 10 bases and the J gene end by 7 bases; junction bases not matched to a gene: 9. This CDR3 reads CAKPRGGDGELFF. CDR3 in DNA: TGTGCCAAACCACGGGGAGGGGACGGGGAGCTGTTTTTT.

This sequence joins TRBV19 and TRBJ1-2; TRBD1 matches 12 bases. The CDR3 totals 16 residues. The germline CDR1 and CDR2 sequences are LNHDA and SQIVND (reference sequence). V shed 9 bases and J 0 bases; nucleotides not matched to a gene: 8. CDR3 nucleotides: TGTGCCAGCCCGGGACAGGGGGCCGCCGCTAACTATGGCTACACCTTC. It yields the protein CASPGQGAAANYGYTF.

CDR3 sequence (DNA): TGCGCCAGCAGCCGCAGGACAGCGAACACTGAAGCTTTCTTT. Its translation is CASSRRTANTEAFF. This chain uses TRBV4-3 with TRBJ1-1, with D possibly TRBD1 on 6 matching bases. CDR1 LGHNA and CDR2 YSLEER come from the germline V gene. V gave up 4 bases and J gave up 1 base, with 10 bases separating them. This CDR3 contains 14 residues.

This sequence joins TRBV28 and TRBJ1-5, with 8 nucleotides matching TRBD1. V dropped 10 bases and J dropped 9; count of bases not matched to a gene: 17. CDR3 length: 15 amino acids. Germline loops: CDR1 MDHEN, CDR2 SYDVKM. The CDR3 nucleotides read TGTGCCAAAAGGCGGCAGGGGGCGCAGGGTTGGCCCCAGCATTTT. Translated, it gives CAKRRQGAQGWPQHF.

This chain links TRBV9 with TRBJ2-7, with 14 positions matching TRBD2. CDR3 length: 15 amino acids. Germline assignment: CDR1 SGDLS and CDR2 YYNGEE. J lost 1 base, V lost 3 bases, and 0 bases had no gene match. CDR3 DNA sequence: TGTGCCAGCAGCGGACTAGCGGGGGGGTCCTACGAGCAGTACTTC. This codes for CASSGLAGGSYEQYF.

V and J are TRBV4-2 and TRBJ1-2; D not resolved. This CDR3 contains 16 residues. Germline CDR1 and CDR2: LGHNA and YNFKEQ. Between the trimmed V and J ends, which lost 0 bases and 8 bases, there was a span of 19 bases. CDR3 residues: CASSQDLASISRGYTF. CDR3 nucleotides: TGTGCCAGCAGCCAAGATCTGGCCAGTATAAGTAGAGGCTACACCTTC.

Here the CDR3 reads CSVERQRNADTQYF. As DNA, the CDR3 is TGCAGCGTTGAACGACAGAGAAACGCAGATACGCAGTATTTT. The chain combines TRBV29-1 with TRBJ2-3, with D possibly TRBD1 on 5 matching bases. V was pared by 2 bases and J by 4 bases, with 13 bases between. CDR1 and CDR2 (germline): SQVTM, ANQGSEA. The CDR3 has 14 amino acids.

The V gene is TRBV4-2, the J gene TRBJ2-5; D uncertain. CDR3 length: 15 residues. The germline V gene encodes CDR1 LGHNA and CDR2 YNFKEQ. Trimming cost V 4 bases and J 1 base, with 13 bases left between them. CDR3: CASSLFSDLQETQYF. CDR3 bases: TGTGCCAGCAGCCTCTTTTCGGATCTCCAAGAGACCCAGTACTTC.

J is TRBJ2-7 and V is TRBV10-1; either TRBD1 or TRBD2 may supply D (5 bases each). Germline loops: CDR1 WNHNN, CDR2 SYGVQD (reference sequence). This CDR3 is 12 amino acids long. V was trimmed by 6 bases and J by 3 bases, leaving 9 bases between them. This CDR3 reads CASSRDGYEQYF. CDR3 sequence (DNA): TGCGCCAGCAGCCGGGACGGCTACGAGCAGTACTTC.

This chain links TRBV6-5 with TRBJ2-2; no clear D. This CDR3 is 13 amino acids long. Germline V lookup: CDR1 MNHEY, CDR2 SVGAGI. Trimming removed 5 bases from V and 5 bases from J, with 9 bases in between. For the CDR3, the DNA is TGTGCCAGCAGTCCTCAAAATACCGGGGAGCTGTTTTTT. It codes for CASSPQNTGELFF.